Listed below are T cell receptor beta chains from one sample, sequenced in a study of molecular identifiers for immune sequencing clone quantification. TCRdb used MiXCR to reprocess the PCR reads, holding one entry per CDR3 protein. The sample includes some 320,000 distinct CDR3 sequences, roughly 23% of them seen just once. The specimen sequenced was naive CD8+ T cells from blood, with Jurkat cell RNA spiked in. The source of these receptors is a human donor in good health. Some libraries in this study had Jurkat cell RNA spiked in. Each CDR3 is given with its conserved first and last residue. The D gene is left open where the match is weak. Only some rows state a clone size, as once, few, many or a class for expanded clones.

j_call | clone_size | d_call | v_call | cdr3_nt | cdr3_aa
TRBJ2-3 | NA | NA | TRBV7-9 | TGTGCCAGCAGCGTAGGAGGGGTCACCACAGATACGCAGTATTTT | CASSVGGVTTDTQYF
TRBJ2-3 | NA | TRBD2 | TRBV27 | TGTGCCAGCAGCCAAATAGCGGGGGTGCGCACAGATACGCAGTATTTT | CASSQIAGVRTDTQYF
TRBJ1-1 | NA | TRBD1 | TRBV6-5 | TGTGCCAGCTTTTCCTCCCCAGGGGGCGCCTGGAACACTGAAGCTTTCTTT | CASFSSPGGAWNTEAFF
TRBJ2-3 | many | TRBD1 | TRBV27 | TGTGCCAGCAGTCCGTGGACAGGGGGAGGCACAGATACGCAGTATTTT | CASSPWTGGGTDTQYF
TRBJ2-2 | NA | TRBD2 | TRBV30 | TGTGCCCACGATTCTTTCGCCGGGACTAGCGGGTCGGGGGGGGAGCTGTTTTTT | CAHDSFAGTSGSGGELFF
TRBJ2-3 | NA | NA | TRBV4-1 | TGCGCCAGCGGCCAAGAACAGAGAAGCACAGATACGCAGTATTTT | CASGQEQRSTDTQYF
TRBJ2-7 | many | NA | TRBV28 | TGTGCCAGCAGTTTAAACAGCGGCGAGCAGTACTTC | CASSLNSGEQYF
TRBJ2-2 | NA | TRBD2 | TRBV4-2 | TGTGCCAGCAGCCAAGATCGTCTAGCGGGAGTTAAAACCGGGGAGCTGTTTTTT | CASSQDRLAGVKTGELFF
TRBJ1-5 | once | TRBD1 | TRBV12-3/TRBV12-4 | TGTGCCAGCAGTTTAGGGACAGGGAATCGGCCCCAGCATTTT | CASSLGTGNRPQHF
TRBJ1-4 | many | TRBD1 | TRBV29-1 | TGCAGCGTTGAAGCCACAGGGGGTCTAGAACTGTTTTTT | CSVEATGGLELFF
TRBJ1-5 | NA | NA | TRBV12-3/TRBV12-4 | TGTGCCAGCGGTTCTTTAGAGGGGGTCAATCAGCCCCAGCATTTT | CASGSLEGVNQPQHF
TRBJ1-1 | many | TRBD1 | TRBV11-2 | TGTGCCAGCAGCTTAGGATTCGGCAGGGGGCTCGTTGAAGCTTTCTTT | CASSLGFGRGLVEAFF
TRBJ1-1 | many | NA | TRBV2 | TGTGCCAGCAAAAATGGCCAGAACACTGAAGCTTTCTTT | CASKNGQNTEAFF
TRBJ2-3 | many | NA | TRBV29-1 | TGCAGCGTTGAAGATGTTCAGGGGATTCCAGATACGCAGTATTTT | CSVEDVQGIPDTQYF
TRBJ2-7 | many | TRBD1 | TRBV7-8 | TGTGCCAGCAGCGCGGGACGGGACAGGGTACTTAACTACGAGCAGTACTTC | CASSAGRDRVLNYEQYF
TRBJ2-7 | many | NA | TRBV16 | TGTGCCAGCAGCCTATCCCAGGCACAGGGCGAGCAGTACTTC | CASSLSQAQGEQYF
TRBJ2-2 | many | TRBD1 | TRBV12-3/TRBV12-4 | TGTGCCAGCAGTTTCCACGGACAGGGAGACACCGGGGAGCTGTTTTTT | CASSFHGQGDTGELFF
TRBJ1-5 | many | NA | TRBV5-6 | TGTGCCAGCAGCTTGGCGGCAGGGGATCAGCCCCAGCATTTT | CASSLAAGDQPQHF
TRBJ2-7 | NA | TRBD1 | TRBV6-2/TRBV6-3 | TGTGCCAGCAGTACCGGGACAGCGGTCCCGCAGTACTTC | CASSTGTAVPQYF
TRBJ2-7 | many | NA | TRBV28 | TGTGCCAGCAGTTTAACCCCCGCGTCCTACGAGCAGTACTTC | CASSLTPASYEQYF
TRBJ2-7 | many | NA | TRBV20-1 | TGCAGTGCAACCAGACTACACGGGTCCTACGAGCAGTACTTC | CSATRLHGSYEQYF
TRBJ2-2 | many | TRBD1 | TRBV5-1 | TGCGCCAGCAGCCGCAATATTGGGACAGCGAACACCGGGGAGCTGTTTTTT | CASSRNIGTANTGELFF
TRBJ2-7 | many | TRBD2 | TRBV2 | TGTGCCAGCAGTGAGAGCGGGGGGACTAGCGGGGGCCCCAGTAGTTTC | CASSESGGTSGGPSSF
TRBJ1-1 | many | TRBD1 | TRBV9 | TGTGCCAGCAGCGCGGGACAGTACACTGAAGCTTTCTTT | CASSAGQYTEAFF
TRBJ2-7 | many | TRBD2 | TRBV28 | TGTGCCAGCAGCTTGGTTACTAGCGGGTCCTACGAGCAGTACTTC | CASSLVTSGSYEQYF
TRBJ2-3 | many | TRBD2 | TRBV6-5 | TGTGCCAGCAGTTACGGAATAGCGGGGGGGCCGGGAGATACGCAGTATTTT | CASSYGIAGGPGDTQYF